This T cell receptor beta chain was identified in a study of control samples from healthy donors and cancer patients. Measured with immunoSEQ multiplex PCR; TCRdb has only the in-frame clones, and not every one. The sample contains under 200,000 clones, roughly nine tenths of which appear only once. The ends were cut back, 4 bases at V and 4 bases at J, with 7 bases in the middle. The germline V gene encodes CDR1 LNHDA and CDR2 SQIVND (reference sequence). This CDR3 has 12 residues. Sequencing used blood. The rearrangement uses TRBV19 and TRBJ1-2; D uncertain. The clonotype originates from a woman aged 30 to 39 in good health. The CDR3 here is CASSKQLYGYTF. The CDR3 DNA reads TGTGCCAGTAGTAAACAGCTCTATGGCTACACCTTC.